This TCR beta chain was identified in a study of vaccination and CD4 T cells after COVID-19. Sequencing of DNA taken from cultured CD4+ T cells relied on the Oncomine TCR Beta short-read assay. The template was genomic DNA from cultured CD4+ T cells. TCRdb reprocessed the PCR reads via MiXCR and lists one record per CDR3 protein. This table holds about 11,000 distinct CDR3 sequences, 60% to 80% found once. On this clonotype: Its antigen is unidentified.

The CDR3 spans 14 residues. CDR1 and CDR2 (germline): MNHNS, SASEGT. Trimming took 8 bases from V and 2 from J, leaving 16 bases between them. Treatment indicated: approximately nine-day PBMC culture with coronavirus spike peptide pools or control peptides (ViraFEST assay). This chain links TRBV6-1 with TRBJ2-7; D may match TRBD1 or TRBD2 (5 bases each). The receptor's source is a human donor who had recovered from COVID-19. Sample: CD4+ T cells from blood, cultured in vitro. The CDR3 region is CASSSGAVPYEQYF. The DNA for the CDR3 is TGTGCCAGCTCCTCCGGGGCTGTACCCTACGAGCAGTACTTC.